The next 30 T cell receptor beta chains were all read from a single sample in a study of blood T cell repertoires in COVID-19. The data were produced by immunoSEQ multiplex PCR, yet TCRdb's version contains in-frame clones alone and is incomplete. The table includes a few hundred thousand clones, roughly 80% detected once. The sequencing input was peripheral blood. These TCRs come from a woman between 18 and 29 years old with acute or convalescent COVID-19.

The V gene is TRBV7-8, the J gene TRBJ1-2, with 8 bases fitting TRBD1. The ends lost 10 bases at V and 2 bases at J; junction bases unmatched: 6. CDR3 size: 13 residues. Germline V CDR1 and CDR2: SGHVS, FQNEAQ. The DNA for the CDR3 is TGTGCCACCCTTCGGACAGGGAACTATGGCTACACCTTC. Translating gives CATLRTGNYGYTF.

This chain links TRBV5-1 with TRBJ2-3; D is possibly TRBD1 (5 bases). The V gene's germline CDR1 is SGHRS and CDR2 YFSETQ. There are 14 residues in the CDR3. Trimming left V 5 bases short and J 4 bases short, with 14 bases between. CDR3 sequence (DNA): TGCGCCAGCAGGACAGTTCTTAATTCAGATACGCAGTATTTT. It is translated as CASRTVLNSDTQYF.

The chain has TRBV30 and TRBJ2-3; maybe TRBD1 (5 bases). V gave up 0 bases and J gave up 2 bases, with 12 bases separating them. Looked up from germline, CDR1 is GTSNPN and CDR2 is SVGIG (reference sequence). There are 15 residues in the CDR3. CDR3 protein: CAWSVGQTYTDTQYF. Here the CDR3 DNA reads TGTGCCTGGAGTGTGGGGCAGACCTACACAGATACGCAGTATTTT.

This clone appeared a single time. CDR3 region: CASSVGRETIEQYF. As DNA, the CDR3 is TGTGCCAGCAGCGTAGGGCGGGAGACCATCGAGCAGTACTTC. V is TRBV9 and J is TRBJ2-7, with 7 bases fitting TRBD2. Losses at the gene ends were 0 bases for V and 6 bases for J; bases not matched to a gene: 6. Germline CDR1 reads SGDLS; CDR2 reads YYNGEE. The CDR3 length is 14 residues.

The chain has TRBV29-1 and TRBJ2-1, with unresolved D. This CDR3 spans 12 amino acids. Trimming took 3 bases from V and 7 from J, leaving 10 bases between them. Germline lookup yields CDR1 SQVTM and CDR2 ANQGSEA. The CDR3, as DNA: TGCAGCGTTGATCCCCTCGGTAATGAGCAGTTCTTC. Protein: CSVDPLGNEQFF.

V is TRBV30 and J is TRBJ2-5, with D possibly being TRBD2 (6 bases). This CDR3 comprises 11 residues. The germline CDR1 and CDR2 sequences are GTSNPN and SVGIG (reference sequence). The V end lost 5 bases, the J end lost 5 bases, and 9 bases lay between the germline ends. The CDR3: CAWGGGETQYF. As DNA, the CDR3 is TGTGCCTGGGGAGGAGGGGAGACCCAGTACTTC.

J is TRBJ2-7 and V is TRBV3-1 (or the pseudogene TRBV3-2), with a weak D call TRBD1 (6 bases). This CDR3 has 13 residues. V lost 4 bases and J 7 bases, leaving 14 bases between the germline ends. Germline CDR1 LGHDT, CDR2 YNNKEL (reference sequence). The CDR3 coding sequence is TGTGCCAGCAGCCGCACACAGGGAAGTGAGCAGTACTTC. Translated: CASSRTQGSEQYF.

The V call is TRBV2, the J call TRBJ1-1; D perhaps matches TRBD1 (5 bases). The CDR3 has 15 amino acids. V lost 3 bases to trimming and J lost 0 bases, with 11 bases between them. Per germline, CDR1 SNHLY and CDR2 FYNNEI. CDR3 amino acids: CASSEGRGMNTEAFF. The DNA for the CDR3 is TGTGCCAGCAGTGAGGGACGGGGGATGAACACTGAAGCTTTCTTT.

V is TRBV3-1 (or the pseudogene TRBV3-2) and J is TRBJ1-3; TRBD1 might be the D (6 bases). Between the trimmed V and J ends, which lost 2 bases and 2 bases, there was a span of 7 bases. The CDR3 runs 14 residues. Germline V gene sequence: CDR1 LGHDT, CDR2 YNNKEL (reference sequence). As DNA, the CDR3 is TGTGCCAGCAGCCAAACAGGGACTGGAAACACCATATATTTT. Translation gives CASSQTGTGNTIYF.

The rearrangement joins TRBV2 to TRBJ2-2; D gene ambiguous. The germline V gene encodes CDR1 SNHLY and CDR2 FYNNEI. Trimming removed 7 bases from V and 3 bases from J, with 6 bases in between. The CDR3 spans 12 residues. CDR3 nucleotides: TGTGCCAGCATACGGGACACCGGGGAGCTGTTTTTT. Protein sequence: CASIRDTGELFF.

As concerns this clone: This sample also contains other DNA sequences that code for the same CDR3. The chain has TRBV5-1 and TRBJ2-5; 12 bases are shared with TRBD2. Germline-derived CDR1 and CDR2 are SGHRS and YFSETQ. The CDR3 extends over 15 amino acids. The V segment lost 0 bases and the J segment 5 bases; nucleotides outside the gene matches: 2. CDR3 coding DNA: TGCGCCAGCAGCTTGGGTCTAGCGGGAGGGGAGACCCAGTACTTC. Translating it yields CASSLGLAGGETQYF.

The chain links TRBV6-2 or TRBV6-3 to TRBJ2-1; 7 nucleotides align to TRBD1. The CDR3 sequence is 16 residues long. Germline CDR1 and CDR2: MNHEY and SVGEGT. V lost 7 bases and J lost 4; bases outside the gene matches: 13. The CDR3 DNA reads TGTGCCAGCACCCCGACAGGGACCCCCGTTTACAATGAGCAGTTCTTC. Protein product: CASTPTGTPVYNEQFF.

This chain uses TRBV19 with TRBJ1-3; the D gene is possibly TRBD1 (5 bases). Between the trimmed V and J ends, which lost 5 bases and 0 bases, there was a span of 11 bases. CDR1 LNHDA and CDR2 SQIVND come from the germline V gene (reference sequence). The CDR3 sequence is 15 residues long. CDR3 sequence reads: CASSPRGGSGNTIYF. DNA of the CDR3: TGTGCCAGTAGTCCACGGGGGGGCTCTGGAAACACCATATATTTT.

The chain has TRBV28 and TRBJ1-2; 7 bases map to TRBD1. Germline CDR1 is MDHEN and CDR2 is SYDVKM. Trimming removed 5 bases from V and 5 bases from J; junction bases left unmatched: 11. The CDR3 length is 15 residues. CDR3 sequence: CASSRPGGGGYGYTF. In nucleotides, the CDR3 is TGTGCCAGCAGTCGGCCAGGGGGAGGAGGGTATGGCTACACCTTC.

About this clone: Different DNA sequences within this sample yield the same CDR3. The rearrangement uses TRBV9 and TRBJ2-3; 13 bases are shared with TRBD2. The germline CDR1 and CDR2 sequences are SGDLS and YYNGEE. CDR3 length equals 16 residues. Unmatched junction bases numbered 4, after V lost 3 bases and J lost 3 bases. The CDR3 nucleotides read TGTGCCAGCAGCGCTGGGACTAGCGGGACGACAGATACGCAGTATTTT. It translates to CASSAGTSGTTDTQYF.

About this clone: A much larger clone lies one base from this, so it may be a read error. Other DNA sequences from this sample encode an identical CDR3 as well. The V and J genes are TRBV7-9 and TRBJ2-7, with 8 bases identical to TRBD1. Germline V gene data show CDR1 as SEHNR and CDR2 as FQNEAQ (reference sequence). J was trimmed by 6 bases and V by 6 bases; bases with no gene match: 13. CDR3 length: 15 residues. CDR3 in DNA: TGTGCCAGCAGTCGTACCGGGACAGGAAGTTCCGAGCAGTACTTC. Protein product: CASSRTGTGSSEQYF.

This rearrangement joins TRBV9 to TRBJ1-1; D unclear. From germline, CDR1 is SGDLS and CDR2 YYNGEE. Trimming shortened V by 0 bases and J by 5 bases, and 11 bases separated the two germline ends. The CDR3 contains 14 residues. The CDR3: CASSVAPGKTEAFF. In nucleotides, the CDR3 is TGTGCCAGCAGCGTAGCCCCAGGTAAGACTGAAGCTTTCTTT.

The chain uses TRBV5-1 and TRBJ1-6, with D possibly matching TRBD1 (5 bases). Between the trimmed V and J ends, which lost 4 bases and 7 bases, there was a span of 9 bases. The CDR3 covers 13 residues. Germline assignment: CDR1 SGHRS and CDR2 YFSETQ. In DNA, the CDR3 is TGCGCCAGCAGCGTTGACAGCAATTCACCCCTCCACTTT. Its protein is CASSVDSNSPLHF.

The rearrangement uses TRBV4-3 and TRBJ2-5; 7 bases are shared with TRBD2. In germline, CDR1 is LGHNA, CDR2 YSLEER. Trimming at V came to 4 bases and at J to 2 bases, leaving 7 bases not matched to a gene. This CDR3 comprises 15 residues. The CDR3, as DNA: TGCGCCAGCAGCCCAGGGACTACCAGACAAGAGACCCAGTACTTC. It is translated as CASSPGTTRQETQYF.

J is TRBJ1-5 and V is TRBV2, with D perhaps matching TRBD1 (6 bases). Germline assignment: CDR1 SNHLY and CDR2 FYNNEI. V gave up 5 bases and J gave up 5 bases, with 7 bases separating them. The CDR3 extends over 12 amino acids. This CDR3 is CASSRQDQPQHF. The CDR3 coding sequence is TGTGCCAGCAGTAGACAGGATCAGCCCCAGCATTTT.

V gene TRBV7-2 combines with J gene TRBJ2-1; the D gene is possibly TRBD1 (5 bases). V was clipped by 3 bases and J by 4 bases, with 13 bases between them. The CDR3 contains 15 residues. From germline, CDR1 is SGHTA and CDR2 FQGNSA. DNA for the CDR3: TGTGCCAGCAGCTTCCCGTTGGGGCGGTACAATGAGCAGTTCTTC. Encoded protein: CASSFPLGRYNEQFF.

The table lists this clone with a few counts. This chain uses TRBV4-2 with TRBJ2-1; D possibly corresponds to TRBD2 (6 bases). CDR1 and CDR2 from the germline V gene are LGHNA and YNFKEQ. The CDR3 is 16 residues long. With 4 bases removed from V and 0 bases from J, the gap between germline ends came to 13 bases. Here the CDR3 DNA reads TGTGCCAGCAGCCCCCGTAGTAGCGGCTCCTACAATGAGCAGTTCTTC. It yields the protein CASSPRSSGSYNEQFF.

The genes are TRBV30 and TRBJ2-1; D not resolved. Per the germline V gene, CDR1 is GTSNPN and CDR2 is SVGIG (reference sequence). This CDR3 contains 18 residues. V lost 0 bases and J lost 7, with 25 bases in between. CDR3 coding DNA: TGTGCCTGGAGTGTCCAGCGTTCGTGGGTTGGTCTTCCTAATGAGCAGTTCTTC. It yields the protein CAWSVQRSWVGLPNEQFF. Based on the CDR3 plus reference TRBV30 and TRBJ2-1, the full variable domain is SQTIHQWPATLVQPVGSPLSLECTVEGTSNPNLYWYRQAAGRGLQLLFYSVGIGQISSEVPQNLSASRPQDRQFILSSKKLLLSDSGFYLCAWSVQRSWVGLPNEQFFGPGTRLTVL.

This chain joins TRBV14 and TRBJ1-2; D not resolved. The CDR3 extends over 14 amino acids. Germline V gene data show CDR1 as SGHDN and CDR2 as FVKESK. V was cut by 4 bases and J by 3 bases, with 12 bases left in between. The CDR3 sequence: CASSPITGYYGYTF. The CDR3 DNA follows: TGTGCCAGCAGCCCCATCACCGGGTACTATGGCTACACCTTC.

The chain couples TRBV7-9 to TRBJ2-7; 12 positions match TRBD1. V dropped 3 bases and J dropped 4; count of bases not matched to a gene: 4. Germline V gene sequence: CDR1 SEHNR, CDR2 FQNEAQ (reference sequence). The CDR3 is made up of 15 amino acids. Here the CDR3 DNA reads TGTGCCAGCAGCTTCGGGACAGGGGGCATGTACGAGCAGTACTTC. Translation: CASSFGTGGMYEQYF.

This chain connects TRBV6-5 to TRBJ1-6; possible D gene TRBD1, 6 bases. The V and J ends lost 2 bases and 4 bases respectively, with 9 bases between them. The germline V gene has CDR1 MNHEY and CDR2 SVGAGI. CDR3 length: 15 amino acids. CDR3 sequence (DNA): TGTGCCAGCAGTTACGGGGGGGCATATAATTCACCCCTCCACTTT. It is translated as CASSYGGAYNSPLHF.

V and J are TRBV4-2 and TRBJ2-7; the D gene is possibly TRBD1 (5 bases). The V end lost 1 base, the J end lost 6 bases, and 7 bases lay between the germline ends. The CDR3 is made up of 12 amino acids. Germline CDR1 reads LGHNA; CDR2 reads YNFKEQ. CDR3 residues: CASSQGDSEQYF. CDR3 in DNA: TGTGCCAGCAGCCAAGGAGACAGCGAGCAGTACTTC.

The rearrangement joins TRBV27 to TRBJ2-3; TRBD1 aligns across 7 bases. CDR1 MNHEY and CDR2 SMNVEV come from the germline V gene (reference sequence). CDR3 size: 15 residues. With 6 bases clipped from V and 0 bases from J, the junction kept 6 bases outside the gene matches. DNA of the CDR3: TGTGCCAGCAGCCCAGTGACAGGGAGCACAGATACGCAGTATTTT. Its protein product is CASSPVTGSTDTQYF.

The chain is built from TRBV9 and TRBJ2-5, with a tentative D call TRBD2 (5 bases). With 0 bases removed from V and 5 bases from J, the gap between germline ends came to 8 bases. Germline-derived CDR1 and CDR2 are SGDLS and YYNGEE. The CDR3 loop spans 13 amino acids. The CDR3 loop reads CASSVGGLETQYF. The CDR3 nucleotides are TGTGCCAGCAGCGTAGGAGGGTTGGAGACCCAGTACTTC.

DNA for the CDR3: TGTGCCAGCTCACCAACAGGCTCCTCTGGAAACACCATATATTTT. Residues: CASSPTGSSGNTIYF. This chain joins TRBV18 and TRBJ1-3; D is possibly TRBD1 (5 bases). The CDR3 consists of 15 residues. Germline CDR1 is KGHSH and CDR2 is LQKENI. V lost 2 bases, J lost 0 bases, and 8 bases lay in between.